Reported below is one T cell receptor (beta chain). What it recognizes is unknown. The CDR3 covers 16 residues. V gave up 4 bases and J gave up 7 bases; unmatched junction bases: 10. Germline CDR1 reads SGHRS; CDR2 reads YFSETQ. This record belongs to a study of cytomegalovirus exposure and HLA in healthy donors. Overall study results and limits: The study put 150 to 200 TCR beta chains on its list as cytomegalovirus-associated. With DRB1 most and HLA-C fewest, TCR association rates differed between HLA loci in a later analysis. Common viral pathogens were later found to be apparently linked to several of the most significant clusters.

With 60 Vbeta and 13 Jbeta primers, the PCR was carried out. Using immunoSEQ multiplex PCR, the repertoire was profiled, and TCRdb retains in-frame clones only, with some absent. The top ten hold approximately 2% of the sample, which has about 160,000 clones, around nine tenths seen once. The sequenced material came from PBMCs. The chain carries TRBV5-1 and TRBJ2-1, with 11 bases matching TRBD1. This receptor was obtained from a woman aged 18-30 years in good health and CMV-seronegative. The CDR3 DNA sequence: TGCGCCAGCAGCCCAGGGACAGGGGGGTTGGAGAATGAGCAGTTCTTC. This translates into CASSPGTGGLENEQFF.